What follows are 27 T cell receptor beta chains derived from one specimen sequenced in a study of OX40 agonist ivuxolimab in advanced cancers. Sequencing was performed with immunoSEQ multiplex PCR; in TCRdb, only in-frame clones are kept and a portion is missing. The profile shows 55,000 to 90,000 clones, 86% of them singletons. The specimen comprised CD4+ or CD8+ T cells sorted from blood, sampled in a trial of the OX40 agonist ivuxolimab. The receptors derive from an adult with an advanced solid tumor such as melanoma, head and neck, liver or kidney cancer.

The chain has TRBV10-3 and TRBJ1-1; D unresolved. Germline lookup yields CDR1 ENHRY and CDR2 SYGVKD. Between the trimmed V and J ends, which lost 6 bases and 5 bases, there was a span of 13 bases. The CDR3 sequence is 13 residues long. The CDR3 DNA reads as TGTGCCATCAGGATTGGCCGGGGAACTGAAGCTTTCTTT. It codes for CAIRIGRGTEAFF.

The chain is built from TRBV5-1 and TRBJ2-3; 8 nucleotides align to TRBD2. CDR1 is SGHRS and CDR2 is YFSETQ in the germline V gene. V dropped 3 bases and J dropped 3; count of bases not matched to a gene: 6. CDR3 length equals 15 residues. CDR3 nucleotide sequence: TGCGCCAGCAGCTACGGGGGGGCAGTTACAGATACGCAGTATTTT. As protein: CASSYGGAVTDTQYF.

Remarks on this clone: The germline gene is not matched at one end of the junction; a read error may be the cause. The genes are TRBV6-6 and TRBJ2-7, with a tentative D call TRBD2 (5 bases). The CDR3 sequence is 15 residues long. Germline CDR1 is MNHNY and CDR2 is SVGAGI (reference sequence). The DNA for the CDR3 is TGTGCCAGCAGTTACTCGGGAGCCAACTCCCACGAGCAGTACTTC. Protein: CASSYSGANSHEQYF.

This chain joins TRBV7-2 and TRBJ1-3, with D maybe TRBD1 (5 bases). This CDR3 is built from 15 residues. Germline CDR1 and CDR2: SGHTA and FQGNSA. V dropped 3 bases and J dropped 4 bases, with 13 bases sitting between them. Here the CDR3 DNA reads TGTGCCAGCAGCTTCACAGGAACGACCGGAAACACCATATATTTT. As protein: CASSFTGTTGNTIYF. The complete variable domain, with remaining parts taken from reference TRBV7-2 and TRBJ1-3, reads GAGVSQSPSNKVTEKGKDVELRCDPISGHTALYWYRQSLGQGLEFLIYFQGNSAPDKSGLPSDRFSAERTGGSVSTLTIQRTQQEDSAVYLCASSFTGTTGNTIYFGEGSWLTVV.

The chain joins TRBV2 to TRBJ2-7; TRBD1 aligns across 9 bases. CDR1 SNHLY and CDR2 FYNNEI come from the germline V gene. Losses at the gene ends were 2 bases for V and 4 bases for J; bases not matched to a gene: 9. This CDR3 is 16 amino acids long. The CDR3 region is CASSEYPGQGTYEQYF. CDR3 sequence (DNA): TGTGCCAGCAGTGAATACCCGGGACAGGGAACGTACGAGCAGTACTTC.

J is TRBJ2-7 and V is TRBV5-5; 9 nucleotides agree with TRBD2. Trimming took 2 bases from V and 3 from J; bases not matched to a gene: 3. The CDR3 runs to 14 residues. In germline, CDR1 is SGHKS, CDR2 YYEKEE (reference sequence). The CDR3 coding sequence is TGTGCCAGCAGCTTCGCTAGCGGGGACTACGAGCAGTACTTC. This translates into CASSFASGDYEQYF.

The chain links TRBV2 to TRBJ1-5; D gene ambiguous. CDR3 length equals 16 residues. Per the germline V gene, CDR1 is SNHLY and CDR2 is FYNNEI. V lost 4 bases and J lost 1, with 14 bases in between. The CDR3 reads CASSGPSGVSNQPQHF. The CDR3, as DNA: TGTGCCAGCAGTGGTCCTTCAGGTGTCAGCAATCAGCCCCAGCATTTT.

This clone was seen only a few times. This rearrangement joins TRBV2 to TRBJ2-5; 8 bases map to TRBD2. V was clipped by 7 bases and J by 1 base; unmatched bases: 5. The V gene's germline CDR1 is SNHLY and CDR2 FYNNEI. CDR3 length equals 14 residues. The CDR3 DNA reads TGTGCCAGCAAGGGCGGGACTAGCCAAGAGACCCAGTACTTC. As protein: CASKGGTSQETQYF. Based on the CDR3 plus reference TRBV2 and TRBJ2-5, the full variable domain is EPEVTQTPSHQVTQMGQEVILRCVPISNHLYFYWYRQILGQKVEFLVSFYNNEISEKSEIFDDQFSVERPDGSNFTLKIRSTKLEDSAMYFCASKGGTSQETQYFGPGTRLLVL.

J is TRBJ2-5 and V is TRBV7-9, with D maybe TRBD2 (5 bases). The CDR3 has 14 residues. CDR1 is SEHNR and CDR2 is FQNEAQ in the germline V gene (reference sequence). Trimming removed 1 base from V and 5 bases from J, with 11 bases in between. The CDR3 nucleotides are TGTGCCAGCAGCTTAGAGGCGGGTTGGGAGACCCAGTACTTC. Translation gives CASSLEAGWETQYF.

V is TRBV9 and J is TRBJ2-3, with D possibly TRBD1 on 6 matching bases. The CDR3 loop spans 16 amino acids. Deletions cut 0 bases from V and 2 bases from J, with 13 bases between. The germline CDR1 and CDR2 sequences are SGDLS and YYNGEE. CDR3: CASSVGAGATTDTQYF. The DNA of the CDR3 is TGTGCCAGCAGCGTAGGGGCAGGGGCTACCACAGATACGCAGTATTTT.

The chain is built from TRBV9 and TRBJ2-3; 8 bases are shared with TRBD2. The CDR3 length is 15 residues. Germline assignment: CDR1 SGDLS and CDR2 YYNGEE. The trim removed 3 bases at V and 2 bases at J, leaving 5 bases unmatched. The CDR3 sequence is CASSARGDDTDTQYF. CDR3 in DNA: TGTGCCAGCAGCGCGCGGGGGGACGACACAGATACGCAGTATTTT.

V is TRBV5-1 and J is TRBJ2-3, with TRBD1 matching over 8 bases. Per the germline V gene, CDR1 is SGHRS and CDR2 is YFSETQ. The CDR3 spans 14 residues. Germline trimming cut 5 bases from V and 4 bases from J; bases unmatched to any gene: 6. The CDR3 loop reads CASSDQGAPDTQYF. The DNA for the CDR3 is TGCGCCAGCAGTGACCAGGGGGCCCCAGATACGCAGTATTTT.

This sequence joins TRBV10-2 and TRBJ1-1; no clear D gene. V gave up 6 bases and J gave up 10 bases, with 18 bases separating them. The CDR3 length is 13 residues. CDR1 and CDR2 (germline): WSHSY, SAAADI. DNA of the CDR3: TGCGCCAGCAGCCCTGGCCGGGGTTTAGGAGCTTTCTTT. Its protein is CASSPGRGLGAFF.

J is TRBJ2-7 and V is TRBV5-1; the match to TRBD1 covers 7 bases. Germline CDR1 reads SGHRS; CDR2 reads YFSETQ. V shed 0 bases and J 2 bases; nucleotides not matched to a gene: 5. This CDR3 contains 15 residues. The CDR3 here is CASSLDGTVTYEQYF. CDR3 coding DNA: TGCGCCAGCAGCTTGGATGGGACAGTGACCTACGAGCAGTACTTC.

The chain couples TRBV5-1 to TRBJ2-7, with 11 bases matching TRBD1. After removal of 3 bases from V and 3 bases from J, the junction contained 8 bases not matched to a gene. CDR1 SGHRS and CDR2 YFSETQ come from the germline V gene. There are 16 residues in the CDR3. The CDR3 loop is CASSSGQGVMNYEQYF. CDR3 DNA sequence: TGCGCCAGCAGCTCGGGACAGGGGGTTATGAACTACGAGCAGTACTTC.

The chain recombines TRBV18 with TRBJ1-2; no clear D gene. Germline CDR1 is KGHSH and CDR2 is LQKENI. V gave up 6 bases and J gave up 1 base, with 9 bases separating them. The CDR3 runs 13 residues. For the CDR3, the DNA is TGTGCCAGCTCCTTTGACATTAACTATGGCTACACCTTC. Translating gives CASSFDINYGYTF.

The V and J genes are TRBV2 and TRBJ2-5, with D possibly TRBD1 on 6 matching bases. Germline values: CDR1 SNHLY, CDR2 FYNNEI. The V end lost 8 bases, the J end lost 2 bases, and 15 bases lay between the germline ends. This CDR3 region has 14 residues. The CDR3 loop is CASAFRTDQETQYF. CDR3 nucleotide sequence: TGTGCCAGCGCTTTTAGGACAGATCAAGAGACCCAGTACTTC.

The chain is built from TRBV10-3 and TRBJ1-1; D ambiguous. The CDR3 sequence is 13 residues long. Germline CDR1 and CDR2: ENHRY and SYGVKD. V shed 11 bases and J shed 2 bases, with 15 bases lying between them. The CDR3 DNA reads TGTGCCGCCCGTGACCTGGAAAACACTGAAGCTTTCTTT. As protein: CAARDLENTEAFF.

This chain joins TRBV11-1 and TRBJ1-1; a weak D match, TRBD1 (6 bases). Germline V gives CDR1 SGHAT, CDR2 FQDESV (reference sequence). The CDR3 sequence is 14 residues long. Trimming cost V 4 bases and J 5 bases, with 14 bases left between them. CDR3 coding DNA: TGTGCCAGCAGCTGGGGGGGCAAGGGGACTGAAGCTTTCTTT. It encodes CASSWGGKGTEAFF. Based on the CDR3 plus reference TRBV11-1 and TRBJ1-1, the full variable domain is EAEVAQSPRYKITEKSQAVAFWCDPISGHATLYWYRQILGQGPELLVQFQDESVVDDSQLPKDRFSAERLKGVDSTLKIQPAELGDSAMYLCASSWGGKGTEAFFGQGTRLTVV.

V usage is TRBV2 and J usage is TRBJ2-2; D unclear. V shed 7 bases and J shed 3 bases, with 6 bases lying between them. In germline, CDR1 is SNHLY, CDR2 FYNNEI. This CDR3 contains 12 residues. CDR3 DNA sequence: TGTGCCAGCACAGGAGACACCGGGGAGCTGTTTTTT. This codes for CASTGDTGELFF.

V gene TRBV19 combines with J gene TRBJ1-2; D remains ambiguous. Germline V lookup: CDR1 LNHDA, CDR2 SQIVND (reference sequence). There are 13 residues in the CDR3. V lost 6 bases to trimming and J lost 4 bases, with 12 bases between them. The CDR3 DNA follows: TGTGCCAGTAGCACCTCCAGCTTCTATGGCTACACCTTC. Amino acids: CASSTSSFYGYTF.

V usage is TRBV30 and J usage is TRBJ1-2; D is possibly TRBD1 (6 bases). Germline CDR1 GTSNPN, CDR2 SVGIG (reference sequence). The CDR3 totals 13 residues. V lost 2 bases, J lost 3 bases, and 10 bases lay in between. Written as DNA, the CDR3 is TGTGCCTGGAGTCCCAGGGGCGACTATGGCTACACCTTC. This codes for CAWSPRGDYGYTF.

The gene calls are TRBV6-6 and TRBJ1-4; weak D call: TRBD1 (5 bases). The CDR3 spans 13 residues. Germline-derived CDR1 and CDR2 are MNHNY and SVGAGI (reference sequence). The V end was cut by 4 bases, the J end by 15 bases, with 18 bases between. CDR3 amino acids: CASSFNSGGGVFF. The CDR3 DNA is TGTGCCAGCAGTTTTAATTCGGGTGGAGGGGTGTTTTTT.

This chain connects TRBV28 to TRBJ2-6; D is tentatively TRBD1 or TRBD2 (5 bases each). Per the germline V gene, CDR1 is MDHEN and CDR2 is SYDVKM. Trimming left V 5 bases short and J 0 bases short, with 17 bases between. The CDR3 spans 18 residues. The CDR3 protein is CASSAYGAIASGANVLTF. In nucleotides, the CDR3 is TGTGCCAGCAGTGCCTACGGGGCGATAGCCTCTGGGGCCAACGTCCTGACTTTC.

This chain uses TRBV19 with TRBJ1-2; 9 bases agree with TRBD1. This CDR3 is 13 amino acids long. The trim removed 6 bases at V and 6 bases at J, leaving 5 bases unmatched. Germline loops: CDR1 LNHDA, CDR2 SQIVND (reference sequence). The CDR3 coding sequence is TGTGCCAGTAGGGAGGACAGGGGCGATGGCTACACCTTC. This translates into CASREDRGDGYTF.

V and J are TRBV7-6 and TRBJ2-3; 8 nucleotides align to TRBD2. The CDR3 is 15 amino acids. Germline V CDR1 and CDR2: SGHVS, FNYEAQ. The V and J ends lost 5 bases and 5 bases, in that order; junction bases with no gene match: 9. The CDR3 nucleotides read TGTGCCAGCAGCCCCTTCGGGGGGGCCGGAGATACGCAGTATTTT. It codes for CASSPFGGAGDTQYF.

The chain employs TRBV5-4 and TRBJ1-1; 9 bases map to TRBD1. The CDR3 covers 15 residues. CDR1 and CDR2 (germline): SGHNT, YYREEE (reference sequence). J gave up 1 base and V 3 bases, and 4 bases lay outside the gene matches. The CDR3 protein is CASSSYRGRNTEAFF. CDR3 DNA: TGTGCCAGCAGCTCCTACAGGGGGCGGAACACTGAAGCTTTCTTT.